This is a list of T cell receptor beta chains from one sample in a study of cytotoxic CD8 clonotypes in ibrutinib-treated CLL. Data came from immunoSEQ multiplex PCR; TCRdb stores just in-frame clones and leaves some out. Of approximately 130,000 clones in the sample, roughly 80% were seen once. Sequences were derived from PBMCs, sampled after 24 months of ibrutinib treatment. The source of these receptors is a human donor with chronic lymphocytic leukemia. CDR3s include the opening cysteine and the closing phenylalanine or tryptophan. A D gene is named only where the DNA matches it firmly. A clone size is listed for some rows: how often the clone was seen (once, few, many), or a class if it is expanded.

j_call	cdr3_length	v_call	clone_size	d_call	cdr3_nt	cdr3_aa
TRBJ2-7	13	TRBV28	NA	NA	TGTGCCAGCAGTTTGGGAGAGTTCTACGAGCAGTACTTC	CASSLGEFYEQYF
TRBJ1-2	18	TRBV5-8	NA	NA	TGTGCCAGCAGCTTGGGGGGACGACCCGGAGCCTCTAACTATGGCTACACCTTC	CASSLGGRPGASNYGYTF
TRBJ2-1	14	TRBV11-2	NA	TRBD2	TGTGCCAGCCGTCGGGAGGGCTCATTTTATGAGCAGTTCTTC	CASRREGSFYEQFF
TRBJ1-1	18	TRBV7-3	few	TRBD1	TGTGCCAGCAGCACCTATCTGGCCGGGACAGGAAGGAACACTGAAGCTTTCTTT	CASSTYLAGTGRNTEAFF
TRBJ2-5	14	TRBV9	few	TRBD1	TGTGCCAGCAGCACCCTGGACAGGGGTGCCCCCCAGTACTTC	CASSTLDRGAPQYF
TRBJ1-2	15	TRBV5-4	NA	NA	TGTGCCAGCAGCCTTCCGAAATTGGACATTTATGGCTACACCTTC	CASSLPKLDIYGYTF
TRBJ2-1	14	TRBV2	NA	TRBD2	TGTGCCAGCACGGGACTAGCGGGGGGTTTCGAGCAGTTCTTC	CASTGLAGGFEQFF
TRBJ2-5	11	TRBV29-1	NA	NA	TGCAGCGTTGGACAGACCGAGACCCAGTACTTC	CSVGQTETQYF
TRBJ2-5	11	TRBV23-1	once	NA	TGCGCCAGCAGTCAATCGAAAACCCGGTACTTC	CASSQSKTRYF
TRBJ2-1	17	TRBV25-1	NA	TRBD1	TGTGCCAGCAAGGGGTTCGGTCAGGGGGCAACCTACAATGAGCAGTTCTTC	CASKGFGQGATYNEQFF
TRBJ1-4	15	TRBV10-1	NA	TRBD1	TGCGCCAGCAGTGCCCGGACAGGGTCAAATGAAAAACTGTTTTTT	CASSARTGSNEKLFF
TRBJ1-2	15	TRBV6-6	once	NA	TGTGCCAGCAGCCCCGTAGGTGACGCCGGAGGTGGCTACACCTTC	CASSPVGDAGGGYTF
TRBJ1-2	15	TRBV7-9	NA	NA	TGTGCCAGCAGCTTAGCGTGGCCGACAAACTATGGCTACACCTTC	CASSLAWPTNYGYTF
TRBJ2-7	15	TRBV7-2	NA	NA	TGTGCCAGCAGTCGGAGCGGGGACAGCTCCTACGAGCAGTACTTC	CASSRSGDSSYEQYF
TRBJ2-3	16	TRBV5-8	NA	NA	TGTGCCAGCAGCCCCCGGGGGGCCGATGGGACAGATACGCAGTATTTT	CASSPRGADGTDTQYF
TRBJ2-5	13	TRBV7-3	NA	TRBD2	TGTGCCAGCAGCTCGGGAGGCGGTGAGACCCAGTACTTC	CASSSGGGETQYF
TRBJ2-7	15	TRBV5-1	NA	NA	TGCGCCAGCAGCCTTACAGGGAACCGAGCCTACGAGCAGTACTTC	CASSLTGNRAYEQYF
TRBJ1-3	15	TRBV5-1	NA	NA	TGCGCCAGCAGCTTAGACAGGAGCTCTGGAAACACCATATATTTT	CASSLDRSSGNTIYF
TRBJ2-1	14	TRBV9	NA	TRBD1	TGTGCCAGCAGCGGGGGACAGGGCCACAATGAGCAGTTCTTC	CASSGGQGHNEQFF
TRBJ2-1	15	TRBV4-3	once	TRBD2	TGCGCCAGCAGCCGTGGGACTAGCGGAACAAATGAGCAGTTCTTC	CASSRGTSGTNEQFF
TRBJ2-2	19	TRBV19	NA	TRBD1	TGTGCCAGTAGTATTGCCTTAATAGCAGGGGGAAAATTTACCGGGGAGCTGTTTTTT	CASSIALIAGGKFTGELFF
TRBJ2-3	14	TRBV27	NA	TRBD1	TGTGCCAGCAAGAACAGGGGGCGCACAGATACGCAGTATTTT	CASKNRGRTDTQYF
TRBJ1-2	16	TRBV9	NA	NA	TGTGCCAGCGGGGGGATTGTTAGCCCCGGCGCCTATGGCTACACCTTC	CASGGIVSPGAYGYTF
TRBJ1-6	16	TRBV25-1	NA	TRBD1	TGTGCCAGCAGCCTAGAGGGACAGGGGTACCTTTCACCCCTCCACTTT	CASSLEGQGYLSPLHF
TRBJ2-7	13	TRBV29-1	NA	NA	TGCAGCGTTAAACAGGGATTGGCTGGGGAGCAGTACTTC	CSVKQGLAGEQYF
TRBJ2-7	13	TRBV11-2	NA	NA	TGTGCCAGCAGCCATCCCGGGGGCGGCGAGCAGTACTTC	CASSHPGGGEQYF
TRBJ2-2	18	TRBV9	NA	NA	TGTGCCAGCAGCGTAGTGCCCACTTCCGGGACCAACACCGGGGAGCTGTTTTTT	CASSVVPTSGTNTGELFF
TRBJ2-2	13	TRBV5-5	NA	NA	TGTGCCAGCAGCCGACCGGGAACCGGGGAGCTGTTTTTT	CASSRPGTGELFF
TRBJ1-6	13	TRBV29-1	NA	NA	TGCAGCGCAATGAGCTCCTATAATTCACCCCTCCACTTT	CSAMSSYNSPLHF
TRBJ1-1	13	TRBV2	NA	TRBD1	TGTGCCAGCCAAGACAGGGAGAACACTGAAGCTTTCTTT	CASQDRENTEAFF
TRBJ1-4	14	TRBV7-2	NA	TRBD1	TGTGCCAGCAGCTTATGGGCAGGGGGAGAAAAACTGTTTTTT	CASSLWAGGEKLFF
TRBJ2-1	16	TRBV2	once	TRBD1	TGTGCCAGCAGTCCTACCTGGGGACAGGGGAAGAATGAGCAGTTCTTC	CASSPTWGQGKNEQFF
TRBJ2-7	14	TRBV5-1	NA	TRBD1	TGCGCCAGCAGCCGAGAGGGGGCCCCAGGGGAGCAGTACTTC	CASSREGAPGEQYF
TRBJ2-7	14	TRBV18	NA	NA	TGTGCCAGCTCACCAGATCTGGGGACCTACGAGCAGTACTTC	CASSPDLGTYEQYF
TRBJ2-1	16	TRBV5-6	NA	TRBD1	TGTGCCAGCAGCCGCGGGACAGGGGATTTTTACAATGAGCAGTTCTTC	CASSRGTGDFYNEQFF